The following is a T cell receptor (beta chain) sequence with its context. Germline CDR1 is SGHTA and CDR2 is FQGTGA. This CDR3 comprises 13 residues. V was shortened by 0 bases and J by 5 bases, with 7 bases between the two germline ends. This entry belongs to a study of technical replicates of blood from several donors. TCRdb's table, derived via immunoSEQ multiplex PCR, lists solely in-frame clones and lacks some. The sample records 9,500 to 15,000 clones, about 90% being singletons. V usage is TRBV7-3 and J usage is TRBJ1-1; the D is unclear. This clonotype was obtained from a human donor in good health. The sequenced material came from PBMCs. The CDR3 sequence is CASSLTMRTEAFF. CDR3 coding DNA: TGTGCCAGCAGCTTAACTATGAGGACTGAAGCTTTCTTT. The whole variable domain, filled in from reference TRBV7-3 and TRBJ1-1, reads GAGVSQTPSNKVTEKGKYVELRCDPISGHTALYWYRQSLGQGPEFLIYFQGTGAADDSGLPNDRFFAVRPEGSVSTLKIQRTERGDSAVYLCASSLTMRTEAFFGQGTRLTVV.